The next 28 T cell receptor beta chains were all read from a single sample in a study of CD8 T cells in acute hepatitis C reinfection. Time point defined: naive CD8 control sorted from an acute-time-point sample. The repertoire was sequenced with immunoSEQ multiplex PCR; TCRdb's copy has only in-frame clones and lacks some. The sample includes approximately 40,000 clones, 80% to 90% of them seen just once. The sample was naive CD8+ T cells from PBMCs. These receptors all come from a woman between 18 and 30 years old who spontaneously cleared hepatitis C infection.

This clone showed up just once. The V gene is TRBV19, the J gene TRBJ2-3; the D is unclear. Between the trimmed V and J ends, which lost 8 bases and 6 bases, there was a span of 9 bases. Germline lookup yields CDR1 LNHDA and CDR2 SQIVND (reference sequence). This CDR3 spans 11 amino acids. The CDR3 loop reads CASALGDTQYF. In DNA form, the CDR3 reads TGTGCCAGTGCCCTTGGGGATACGCAGTATTTT.

V is TRBV6-1 and J is TRBJ1-2; D not resolved. The CDR3 loop spans 10 amino acids. V lost 7 bases to trimming and J lost 5 bases, with 5 bases between them. Germline V CDR1 and CDR2: MNHNS, SASEGT. The CDR3 coding sequence is TGTGCCAGCATCGGGTATGGCTACACCTTC. This translates into CASIGYGYTF.

The genes are TRBV27 and TRBJ1-5; the D gene is possibly TRBD1 (6 bases). The CDR3 is 20 residues long. V was clipped by 4 bases and J by 4 bases, with 29 bases between them. The germline CDR1 and CDR2 sequences are MNHEY and SMNVEV (reference sequence). The CDR3 spells CASSSQYQRDTHSGNQPQHF. In nucleotides, the CDR3 is TGTGCCAGCAGTTCTCAATATCAACGGGACACTCATTCGGGTAATCAGCCCCAGCATTTT.

The chain recombines TRBV2 with TRBJ2-7, with D perhaps matching TRBD2 (6 bases). Trimming stripped 6 bases from V and 3 bases from J, with 18 bases between. Germline V gene lookup returns CDR1 SNHLY and CDR2 FYNNEI. The CDR3 contains 15 residues. CDR3 nucleotide sequence: TGTGCCAGCAGCGCGGGGACGGCTCACTACTACGAGCAGTACTTC. This codes for CASSAGTAHYYEQYF.

The gene calls are TRBV6-1 and TRBJ2-5; 7 bases agree with TRBD1. V was clipped by 6 bases and J by 5 bases; unmatched bases: 12. Germline CDR1 is MNHNS and CDR2 is SASEGT. The CDR3 consists of 15 residues. Here the CDR3 DNA reads TGTGCCAGCAGGCACGTACTACAGGGGCAGGAGACCCAGTACTTC. Translating gives CASRHVLQGQETQYF.

This chain connects TRBV11-2 to TRBJ2-1; possible D gene TRBD2, 6 bases. V lost 5 bases and J 4 bases, leaving 15 bases between the germline ends. Germline V lookup: CDR1 SGHAT, CDR2 FQNNGV. CDR3 length: 15 amino acids. The CDR3, as DNA: TGTGCCAGCAGCCGAGGACTAACGACTTACAATGAGCAGTTCTTC. Translation gives CASSRGLTTYNEQFF. The full variable domain, its missing parts supplied by reference TRBV11-2 and TRBJ2-1, is EAGVAQSPRYKIIEKRQSVAFWCNPISGHATLYWYQQILGQGPKLLIQFQNNGVVDDSQLPKDRFSAERLKGVDSTLKIQPAKLEDSAVYLCASSRGLTTYNEQFFGPGTRLTVL.

V is TRBV27 and J is TRBJ1-1; D gene uncertain. From germline, CDR1 is MNHEY and CDR2 SMNVEV (reference sequence). The CDR3 covers 13 residues. V was trimmed by 4 bases and J by 1 base, leaving 7 bases between them. The CDR3 spells CASSYGENTEAFF. The CDR3 DNA follows: TGTGCCAGCAGTTACGGGGAGAACACTGAAGCTTTCTTT.

The genes are TRBV27 and TRBJ1-2; D is unresolved. Trimming left V 3 bases short and J 0 bases short, with 14 bases between. CDR1 and CDR2 (germline): MNHEY, SMNVEV (reference sequence). CDR3 size: 16 residues. CDR3 coding DNA: TGTGCCAGCAGTTTTAAGGCCCCGGGGACTAACTATGGCTACACCTTC. Translated: CASSFKAPGTNYGYTF.

V is TRBV2 and J is TRBJ1-1, with 8 bases lining up with TRBD1. In germline, CDR1 is SNHLY, CDR2 FYNNEI. There are 13 residues in the CDR3. V was pared by 8 bases and J by 1 base, with 3 bases of the junction left unmatched. The CDR3: CASDGQGNTEAFF. CDR3 bases: TGTGCCAGCGACGGACAGGGGAACACTGAAGCTTTCTTT.

The chain joins TRBV10-2 to TRBJ2-1; 9 nucleotides agree with TRBD1. V trimming: 7 bases; J trimming: 4 bases; junction bases outside the gene matches: 5. CDR3 length equals 14 residues. Looked up from germline, CDR1 is WSHSY and CDR2 is SAAADI. The CDR3 spells CASKDRGLYNEQFF. CDR3 bases: TGCGCCAGCAAGGACAGGGGACTTTACAATGAGCAGTTCTTC.

The chain has TRBV27 and TRBJ2-1; 10 bases map to TRBD2. The V gene's germline CDR1 is MNHEY and CDR2 SMNVEV (reference sequence). V was pared by 4 bases and J by 6 bases, with 3 bases of the junction left unmatched. The CDR3 has 14 amino acids. The CDR3 sequence is CASSSGLALNEQFF. The DNA of the CDR3 is TGTGCCAGCAGTTCGGGACTAGCGCTCAATGAGCAGTTCTTC.

This chain connects TRBV9 to TRBJ2-3; D perhaps matches TRBD1 (6 bases). This CDR3 is built from 14 residues. The germline CDR1 and CDR2 sequences are SGDLS and YYNGEE. Trimming removed 0 bases at V and 6 bases at J, with 11 bases between. CDR3 DNA sequence: TGTGCCAGCAGCGTAGGGGGGCGCGTCGATACGCAGTATTTT. Translated, it gives CASSVGGRVDTQYF.

The V gene is TRBV5-4, the J gene TRBJ2-7, with D uncertain. From germline, CDR1 is SGHNT and CDR2 YYREEE (reference sequence). Trimming took off 4 bases at V and 5 bases at J, with 13 bases between the two ends. This CDR3 has 13 residues. The CDR3 here is CASSPSGFDEQYF. Here the CDR3 DNA reads TGTGCCAGCAGCCCGTCAGGTTTCGACGAGCAGTACTTC.

The chain uses TRBV7-9 and TRBJ1-1; no clear D gene. The V gene's germline CDR1 is SEHNR and CDR2 FQNEAQ (reference sequence). The CDR3 is 12 amino acids. The CDR3 here is CAESGMNTEAFF. The CDR3 nucleotides read TGTGCGGAATCCGGCATGAACACTGAAGCTTTCTTT.

The chain couples TRBV4-1 to TRBJ2-5; D is possibly TRBD1 (6 bases). Germline loops: CDR1 MGHRA, CDR2 YSYEKL. The germline V and J ends were trimmed by 1 base and 4 bases, with 13 bases remaining between them. The CDR3 has 15 amino acids. The CDR3 DNA sequence: TGCGCCAGCAGCCAAGTAGGACAGTATTTAGAGACCCAGTACTTC. Translation gives CASSQVGQYLETQYF.

The chain recombines TRBV4-2 with TRBJ1-1, with D tentatively TRBD1 (5 bases). V gave up 3 bases and J gave up 4 bases, with 24 bases separating them. The CDR3 sequence is 18 residues long. CDR1 and CDR2 from the germline V gene are LGHNA and YNFKEQ. The CDR3 DNA reads TGTGCCAGCAGCCATGGGGACGTTCCAGCTCGCGGTGGCACTGAAGCTTTCTTT. Its protein is CASSHGDVPARGGTEAFF.

The chain carries TRBV13 and TRBJ2-7; no definite D call. Deletions cut 0 bases from V and 2 bases from J, with 8 bases between. Germline V lookup: CDR1 PRHDT, CDR2 FYEKMQ (reference sequence). CDR3 length equals 14 residues. The CDR3 nucleotides read TGTGCCAGCAGCTTAGGCGGGTCTACCTACGAGCAGTACTTC. This codes for CASSLGGSTYEQYF.

V and J are TRBV19 and TRBJ1-1; TRBD1 might be the D (5 bases). Deletions cut 11 bases from V and 1 base from J, with 20 bases between. Germline CDR1 LNHDA, CDR2 SQIVND (reference sequence). CDR3 size: 15 residues. For the CDR3, the DNA is TGTGCCTCAAGTATTCACGAGGGGCCGAACACTGAAGCTTTCTTT. Residues: CASSIHEGPNTEAFF.

A few counts support this clone. The chain recombines TRBV6-5 with TRBJ1-1; D unresolved. The length of the CDR3 is 12 residues. Germline V gives CDR1 MNHEY, CDR2 SVGAGI. V shed 2 bases and J shed 9 bases, with 10 bases lying between them. The CDR3, as DNA: TGTGCCAGCAGTTACAACCAGGAGAAAGCTTTCTTT. It codes for CASSYNQEKAFF.

This clone was seen a single time. V usage is TRBV4-1 and J usage is TRBJ2-5; D might be TRBD2 (6 bases). Germline V CDR1 and CDR2: MGHRA, YSYEKL. The V gene lost 0 bases and the J gene lost 3 bases, with 14 bases spanning the gap. The CDR3 is 16 amino acids. CDR3 in DNA: TGCGCCAGCAGCCAAGATCCTCTACTAGCCGAAGAGACCCAGTACTTC. Translated, it gives CASSQDPLLAEETQYF.

The chain is built from TRBV19 and TRBJ2-4; D gene ambiguous. V dropped 6 bases and J dropped 9 bases, with 21 bases sitting between them. CDR3 length: 15 residues. Germline values: CDR1 LNHDA, CDR2 SQIVND (reference sequence). The chain's CDR3 is CASRPVYPGVSIQYF. The CDR3, as DNA: TGTGCCAGTAGACCGGTTTACCCGGGTGTAAGCATTCAGTACTTC.

With regard to this clone: A junction boundary mismatches the germline segment, possibly from a read error. The J gene is TRBJ1-5, the V gene TRBV6-5, with D unclear. Germline V lookup: CDR1 MNHEY, CDR2 SVGAGI. This CDR3 is built from 10 residues. CDR3 loop: CASAVGLLNF. The CDR3 DNA sequence: TGTGCCAGTGCCGTAGGCCTTTTGAATTTT.

V is TRBV7-8 and J is TRBJ2-1, with 11 bases lining up with TRBD2. V trimming: 5 bases; J trimming: 6 bases; junction bases outside the gene matches: 6. Germline CDR1 is SGHVS and CDR2 is FQNEAQ. The CDR3 is 15 amino acids. The CDR3: CASSTGTSGTNEQFF. For the CDR3, the DNA is TGTGCCAGCAGCACCGGGACTAGCGGTACCAATGAGCAGTTCTTC.

Here the CDR3 reads CASSFLVPGELFF. The CDR3, as DNA: TGTGCCAGCAGCTTCCTGGTACCCGGGGAGCTGTTTTTT. V is TRBV9 and J is TRBJ2-2, with D unclear. CDR1 SGDLS and CDR2 YYNGEE come from the germline V gene. The CDR3 spans 13 residues. The ends were cut back, 4 bases at V and 6 bases at J, with 10 bases in the middle.

This clone was found a few times. V and J are TRBV7-9 and TRBJ2-7; 9 positions match TRBD2. The J segment lost 2 bases and the V segment lost 4 bases, leaving 3 bases of the junction unmatched. There are 14 residues in the CDR3. Germline V CDR1 and CDR2: SEHNR, FQNEAQ (reference sequence). In DNA, the CDR3 is TGTGCCAGCAGCTCGGTAGCGGGAGCCTACGAGCAGTACTTC. As protein: CASSSVAGAYEQYF.

V is TRBV5-5 and J is TRBJ1-2; D gene ambiguous. The CDR3 totals 13 residues. V was clipped by 5 bases and J by 1 base, with 9 bases between them. Germline CDR1 is SGHKS and CDR2 is YYEKEE (reference sequence). CDR3 sequence: CASSRQDNYGYTF. The CDR3 region has the DNA TGTGCCAGCAGTCGGCAGGATAACTATGGCTACACCTTC.

The chain is built from TRBV19 and TRBJ1-1; D uncertain. This CDR3 has 13 residues. Trimming left V 5 bases short and J 1 base short, with 8 bases between. Germline V gene lookup returns CDR1 LNHDA and CDR2 SQIVND (reference sequence). The CDR3 region is CASSSAKNTEAFF. The CDR3 DNA sequence: TGTGCCAGTAGTTCGGCAAAGAACACTGAAGCTTTCTTT.

The chain recombines TRBV21-1 with TRBJ2-7; the table's D call of TRBD1 was not tested on the DNA. TRBV21-1 is a listed pseudogene. The CDR3 covers 14 residues. DNA for the CDR3: TGTGCCAGCAGCAAAGGGACAAATACCTACGAGCAGTACTTC. The encoded protein is CASSKGTNTYEQYF.